The 14 T cell receptor beta chains presented below share a single source sample, sequenced in a study of blood T cell repertoires in COVID-19. TCRdb keeps only in-frame clones here, not all; method: immunoSEQ multiplex PCR. Of just over 300,000 clones in the sample, roughly 89% were seen once. What was sequenced was peripheral blood. The receptors were sampled from a woman in her 30s with COVID-19, enrolled during active disease.

The gene calls are TRBV5-1 and TRBJ1-6, with 7 positions matching TRBD1. The length of the CDR3 is 15 residues. With V trimmed by 0 bases and J by 9 bases, 6 bases remained unmatched. Germline V gives CDR1 SGHRS, CDR2 YFSETQ. DNA of the CDR3: TGCGCCAGCAGCTTGGGTACAGGGGTTTGTTCACCCCTCCACTTT. Translating it yields CASSLGTGVCSPLHF. Filled out from reference TRBV5-1 and TRBJ1-6, the complete variable domain reads KAGVTQTPRYLIKTRGQQVTLSCSPISGHRSVSWYQQTPGQGLQFLFEYFSETQRNKGNFPGRFSGRQFSNSRSEMNVSTLELGDSALYLCASSLGTGVCSPLHFGNGTRLTVT.

V and J are TRBV28 and TRBJ1-2; D is ambiguous. From germline, CDR1 is MDHEN and CDR2 SYDVKM. V was pared by 5 bases and J by 5 bases, with 9 bases between. This CDR3 is built from 12 residues. The CDR3 reads CASSVLNYGYTF. CDR3 nucleotides: TGTGCCAGCAGTGTCTTAAATTATGGCTACACCTTC.

This chain uses TRBV5-4 with TRBJ1-5; 7 bases are shared with TRBD1. CDR1 SGHNT and CDR2 YYREEE come from the germline V gene (reference sequence). The CDR3 is 17 residues long. The V segment lost 0 bases and the J segment 3 bases; nucleotides outside the gene matches: 9. The CDR3 loop reads CASSLESDREYNQPQHF. CDR3 nucleotide sequence: TGTGCCAGCAGCTTGGAGTCAGACAGGGAGTACAATCAGCCCCAGCATTTT.

CDR3: CASSRLGSGSSGANVLTF. CDR3 in DNA: TGTGCCAGCAGTCGACTTGGGAGCGGGAGCTCTGGGGCCAACGTCCTGACTTTC. V gene TRBV28 combines with J gene TRBJ2-6, with 8 bases lining up with TRBD2. Per germline, CDR1 MDHEN and CDR2 SYDVKM. This CDR3 contains 18 residues. V lost 5 bases and J lost 0; bases outside the gene matches: 9.

The chain couples TRBV3-1 (or the pseudogene TRBV3-2) to TRBJ1-2, with TRBD1 matching 7 bases. Looked up from germline, CDR1 is LGHDT and CDR2 is YNNKEL (reference sequence). This CDR3 is 13 amino acids long. V shed 2 bases, J shed 5 bases, and the junction held 2 bases outside the gene matches. The CDR3 DNA is TGTGCCAGCAGCCAACCACAGGGGTATGGCTACACCTTC. Encoded protein: CASSQPQGYGYTF.

The chain employs TRBV5-4 and TRBJ2-2; tentatively, D is TRBD1 (6 bases). The germline V gene has CDR1 SGHNT and CDR2 YYREEE (reference sequence). V gave up 1 base and J gave up 4 bases, with 11 bases separating them. This CDR3 has 15 residues. CDR3 sequence (DNA): TGTGCCAGCAGCTTGTTACAGGGTAGCACCGGGGAGCTGTTTTTT. This codes for CASSLLQGSTGELFF.

CDR3: CASSRGGFGSPLHF. The CDR3 nucleotides read TGTGCCAGCAGCCGGGGGGGATTCGGCTCACCCCTCCACTTT. The V and J genes are TRBV14 and TRBJ1-6; possibly TRBD1 for D (5 bases). This CDR3 is built from 14 residues. Trimming removed 4 bases at V and 10 bases at J, with 14 bases between. Germline loops: CDR1 SGHDN, CDR2 FVKESK.

The V and J genes are TRBV19 and TRBJ1-6; no reliable D call. V was pared by 7 bases and J by 0 bases, with 10 bases between. Per the germline V gene, CDR1 is LNHDA and CDR2 is SQIVND (reference sequence). CDR3 size: 15 residues. DNA for the CDR3: TGTGCCAGTATGGTGGGGAGCTCCTATAATTCACCCCTCCACTTT. This sequence encodes CASMVGSSYNSPLHF. Based on the CDR3 plus reference TRBV19 and TRBJ1-6, the full variable domain is DGGITQSPKYLFRKEGQNVTLSCEQNLNHDAMYWYRQDPGQGLRLIYYSQIVNDFQKGDIAEGYSVSREKKESFPLTVTSAQKNPTAFYLCASMVGSSYNSPLHFGNGTRLTVT.

In this sample, this clone turned up a few times. In nucleotides, the CDR3 is TGTGCCAGCAGCTTAGAGGCAGGAGGCTATGGCTACACCTTC. Translation: CASSLEAGGYGYTF. V gene TRBV7-9 combines with J gene TRBJ1-2; D call uncertain. The CDR3 consists of 14 residues. Germline CDR1 and CDR2: SEHNR and FQNEAQ (reference sequence). V lost 1 base and J 4 bases, leaving 10 bases between the germline ends.

The chain joins TRBV2 to TRBJ1-4; the D is unclear. The V end lost 6 bases, the J end lost 7 bases, and 15 bases lay between the germline ends. Germline-derived CDR1 and CDR2 are SNHLY and FYNNEI. The CDR3 loop spans 14 amino acids. For the CDR3, the DNA is TGTGCCAGCAGGAAAACGAGAGGAGCTGAAAAACTGTTTTTT. It codes for CASRKTRGAEKLFF.

This clone was found once. The chain recombines TRBV28 with TRBJ1-2; TRBD1 is a possible D gene (6 bases). Germline lookup yields CDR1 MDHEN and CDR2 SYDVKM. The CDR3 is made up of 14 amino acids. V was trimmed by 6 bases and J by 4 bases, leaving 15 bases between them. CDR3 protein: CASRAQGGGYGYTF. For the CDR3, the DNA is TGTGCCAGCAGAGCCCAGGGAGGGGGCTATGGCTACACCTTC.

V usage is TRBV27 and J usage is TRBJ1-1, with 8 bases aligning to TRBD1. The V gene's germline CDR1 is MNHEY and CDR2 SMNVEV (reference sequence). The CDR3 consists of 16 residues. With V trimmed by 6 bases and J by 4 bases, 13 bases remained unmatched. DNA of the CDR3: TGTGCCAGCAGATACCGACAGGGGACAATTGTCACTGAAGCTTTCTTT. Its protein is CASRYRQGTIVTEAFF.

The chain employs TRBV28 and TRBJ1-3, with a tentative D call TRBD1 (6 bases). This CDR3 is built from 14 residues. Trimming took 7 bases from V and 0 from J, leaving 10 bases between them. Germline CDR1 is MDHEN and CDR2 is SYDVKM. This CDR3 is CASNLRGSGNTIYF. DNA of the CDR3: TGTGCCAGCAATCTCAGGGGCTCTGGAAACACCATATATTTT.

V usage is TRBV2 and J usage is TRBJ1-2, with D possibly being TRBD1 (6 bases). CDR3 length equals 15 residues. Germline CDR1 is SNHLY and CDR2 is FYNNEI. The V end lost 0 bases, the J end lost 7 bases, and 15 bases lay between the germline ends. As DNA, the CDR3 is TGTGCCAGCAGTGAAGCCTCAACAGGGTTCGCTGGCTACACCTTC. Encoded protein: CASSEASTGFAGYTF.